Presented here are 23 T cell receptor beta chains from one specimen sequenced in a study of T-cell memory formation after mild COVID-19. From the 5' RACE reads, TCRdb called clonotypes with MiXCR, one entry per CDR3 protein. The sample records a few hundred thousand distinct CDR3 sequences, about 17% being singletons. The sample taken for sequencing was PBMCs or a T cell subset sorted from them (not recorded which). Source of these receptors: a man aged 18 to 29 who had mild COVID-19 (a few samples of this study predate the infection). Cell type and time point are not known.

The gene calls are TRBV7-8 and TRBJ2-1; D gene unclear. The CDR3 is 13 residues long. Germline values: CDR1 SGHVS, CDR2 FQNEAQ. V was trimmed by 8 bases and J by 3 bases, leaving 11 bases between them. This chain's CDR3 is CASGNLGYNEQFF. The DNA of the CDR3 is TGTGCCAGCGGGAACCTAGGCTACAATGAGCAGTTCTTC.

This clonotype was counted at least ten times. V usage is TRBV12-3 or TRBV12-4 and J usage is TRBJ1-1; D remains unclear. With 2 bases removed from V and 5 bases from J, the gap between germline ends came to 12 bases. The CDR3 is 14 amino acids. DNA for the CDR3: TGTGCCAGCAGTTTAATGGGTACCGTTACTGAAGCTTTCTTT. Its translation is CASSLMGTVTEAFF.

This chain connects TRBV12-3 or TRBV12-4 to TRBJ1-1, with D possibly TRBD1 on 5 matching bases. There are 14 residues in the CDR3. Trimming left V 2 bases short and J 5 bases short, with 12 bases between. This CDR3 is CASSLFGGGTEAFF. CDR3 sequence (DNA): TGTGCCAGCAGTTTATTTGGGGGGGGGACTGAAGCTTTCTTT.

This clonotype was seen more than once but under ten times. This chain links TRBV4-1 with TRBJ2-1; no clear D gene. CDR1 and CDR2 (germline): MGHRA, YSYEKL. The CDR3 is 13 amino acids. Deletions cut 3 bases from V and 8 bases from J, with 11 bases between. CDR3 protein: CASSQFYDDEQFF. In DNA form, the CDR3 reads TGCGCCAGCAGCCAGTTTTATGACGATGAGCAGTTCTTC.

The V call is TRBV29-1, the J call TRBJ2-3; D tentatively reads TRBD1 or TRBD2 (5 bases each). The CDR3 length is 13 residues. V dropped 5 bases and J dropped 2 bases, with 11 bases sitting between them. Germline CDR1 and CDR2: SQVTM and ANQGSEA. CDR3 in amino acids: CSVCGGVTDTQYF. The CDR3 DNA reads TGCAGCGTTTGTGGGGGAGTCACAGATACGCAGTATTTT.

In its sample, this clonotype was seen a few times. CDR3 sequence reads: CASSFAGAGNEQFF. In DNA, the CDR3 is TGTGCCAGCAGCTTCGCGGGGGCGGGGAATGAGCAGTTCTTC. V gene TRBV7-2 combines with J gene TRBJ2-1; maybe TRBD2 (7 bases). Trimming left V 3 bases short and J 7 bases short, with 13 bases between. The CDR3 is 14 residues long. Per germline, CDR1 SGHTA and CDR2 FQGNSA.

This clonotype was seen at least ten times. This chain uses TRBV28 with TRBJ1-2, with D maybe TRBD1 (5 bases). V dropped 2 bases and J dropped 4 bases, with 8 bases sitting between them. The CDR3 has 13 amino acids. Germline lookup yields CDR1 MDHEN and CDR2 SYDVKM. For the CDR3, the DNA is TGTGCCAGCAGTTTAGGGAGGGGCTATGGCTACACCTTC. Protein: CASSLGRGYGYTF.

There are a few counts of this clonotype. The J gene is TRBJ2-3, the V gene TRBV7-8; 7 bases are a match to TRBD1. V lost 5 bases, J lost 2 bases, and 7 bases stayed unmatched. This CDR3 is built from 15 residues. The germline V gene has CDR1 SGHVS and CDR2 FQNEAQ. The CDR3 region has the DNA TGTGCCAGCAGCAGCGACAGGGTATCCACAGATACGCAGTATTTT. Encoded protein: CASSSDRVSTDTQYF.

The sample holds a few counts of this clonotype. V and J are TRBV7-6 and TRBJ2-3; 14 bases fit TRBD2. After removal of 3 bases from V and 5 bases from J, the junction contained 7 bases not matched to a gene. The CDR3 is 17 amino acids. CDR1 SGHVS and CDR2 FNYEAQ come from the germline V gene. Here the CDR3 DNA reads TGTGCCAGCAGCTTTGGGACTAGCGGGGGCAGGTTAGATACGCAGTATTTT. Protein: CASSFGTSGGRLDTQYF.

Only a few counts were recorded for this clonotype. The J gene is TRBJ2-3, the V gene TRBV4-1, with 10 bases matching TRBD2. Germline V gene data show CDR1 as MGHRA and CDR2 as YSYEKL. Trimming took 0 bases from V and 8 from J; bases not matched to a gene: 5. The length of the CDR3 is 15 residues. The CDR3 sequence is CASSQDRGLAPTQYF. CDR3 coding DNA: TGCGCCAGCAGCCAAGATCGGGGACTAGCGCCTACGCAGTATTTT.

This chain connects TRBV7-2 to TRBJ2-2; 7 positions match TRBD2. CDR1 SGHTA and CDR2 FQGNSA come from the germline V gene. After removal of 6 bases from V and 8 bases from J, the junction contained 15 bases not matched to a gene. This CDR3 contains 16 residues. The CDR3 sequence: CASSPQRGTRPGELFF. The CDR3 coding sequence is TGTGCCAGCAGTCCCCAGCGGGGAACCCGCCCGGGGGAGCTGTTTTTT.

This clonotype was observed a handful of times. The rearrangement uses TRBV28 and TRBJ2-1; possible D gene TRBD2, 5 bases. Germline lookup yields CDR1 MDHEN and CDR2 SYDVKM. The CDR3 contains 12 residues. The ends were cut back, 6 bases at V and 14 bases at J, with 17 bases in the middle. The CDR3 DNA is TGTGCCAGCAGAGTTGACGGAGGCGAGGAGTTCTTC. It is translated as CASRVDGGEEFF.

This clonotype was found a few times. The chain is built from TRBV5-6 and TRBJ2-1; either TRBD1 or TRBD2 may supply D (5 bases each). Trimming took off 4 bases at V and 8 bases at J, with 16 bases between the two ends. CDR1 SGHDT and CDR2 YYEEEE come from the germline V gene. The CDR3 extends over 14 amino acids. CDR3 nucleotides: TGTGCCAGCAGCCCGGGACCGGGTGCCGATGAGCAGTTCTTC. Translating it yields CASSPGPGADEQFF.

This chain joins TRBV3-1 and TRBJ1-1; D gene uncertain. The germline V gene encodes CDR1 LGHDT and CDR2 YNNKEL (reference sequence). The CDR3 loop spans 12 amino acids. V shed 2 bases and J shed 1 base, with 2 bases lying between them. In nucleotides, the CDR3 is TGTGCCAGCAGCCAATGGAACACTGAAGCTTTCTTT. As protein: CASSQWNTEAFF. The full variable domain, its missing parts supplied by reference TRBV3-1 and TRBJ1-1, is DTAVSQTPKYLVTQMGNDKSIKCEQNLGHDTMYWYKQDSKKFLKIMFSYNNKELIINETVPNRFSPKSPDKAHLNLHINSLELGDSAVYFCASSQWNTEAFFGQGTRLTVV.

The rearrangement joins TRBV12-3 or TRBV12-4 to TRBJ1-1; D remains unclear. The CDR3 is made up of 15 amino acids. Trimming shortened V by 5 bases and J by 5 bases, and 18 bases separated the two germline ends. The DNA of the CDR3 is TGTGCCAGCAGTCCACACCGGGCAGGCAGGACTGAAGCTTTCTTT. Encoded protein: CASSPHRAGRTEAFF.

This clonotype showed up many times. V usage is TRBV5-1 and J usage is TRBJ1-1, with D possibly matching TRBD1 (5 bases). Germline assignment: CDR1 SGHRS and CDR2 YFSETQ. Deletions cut 3 bases from V and 2 bases from J, with 11 bases between. The CDR3 loop spans 14 amino acids. The CDR3 reads CASSSYGGNTEAFF. CDR3 sequence (DNA): TGCGCCAGCAGCTCGTATGGGGGAAACACTGAAGCTTTCTTT.

This clonotype was counted many times. The chain carries TRBV7-2 and TRBJ2-5, with 8 bases that match TRBD2. The germline gives CDR1 SGHTA, CDR2 FQGNSA. V lost 2 bases, J lost 1 base, and 6 bases stayed unmatched. The CDR3 totals 16 residues. CDR3: CASSLFSGESQETQYF. The CDR3 DNA follows: TGTGCCAGCAGCTTATTTAGCGGGGAGAGCCAAGAGACCCAGTACTTC.

This clonotype showed up just once. The rearrangement uses TRBV20-1 and TRBJ2-1; D not certain. The germline CDR1 and CDR2 sequences are DFQATT and SNEGSKA (reference sequence). V lost 3 bases, J lost 4 bases, and 16 bases lay in between. The CDR3 has 15 residues. This chain's CDR3 is CSASHGPIGYNEQFF. For the CDR3, the DNA is TGCAGTGCTAGCCACGGACCCATAGGGTACAATGAGCAGTTCTTC.

The chain uses TRBV7-7 and TRBJ2-5; TRBD1 agrees at 8 bases. There are 15 residues in the CDR3. Germline-derived CDR1 and CDR2 are SSHAT and FNYEAQ (reference sequence). J gave up 4 bases and V 3 bases, and 7 bases lay outside the gene matches. The CDR3 DNA reads as TGTGCCAGCAGCTTTTCTAGGACAGGGTCAGAGACCCAGTACTTC. This gives the protein CASSFSRTGSETQYF.

This sequence joins TRBV9 and TRBJ2-1; D uncertain. Trimming took off 5 bases at V and 2 bases at J, with 14 bases between the two ends. The CDR3 length is 15 residues. Germline V gene lookup returns CDR1 SGDLS and CDR2 YYNGEE. The CDR3 loop is CASRDTGLAYNEQFF. The CDR3 nucleotides are TGTGCCAGCAGAGACACCGGGCTTGCCTACAATGAGCAGTTCTTC. Complete variable domain (other parts from reference TRBV9 and TRBJ2-1): DSGVTQTPKHLITATGQRVTLRCSPRSGDLSVYWYQQSLDQGLQFLIQYYNGEERAKGNILERFSAQQFPDLHSELNLSSLELGDSALYFCASRDTGLAYNEQFFGPGTRLTVL.

This clonotype was observed at least ten times. V is TRBV7-9 and J is TRBJ1-1; TRBD1 might be the D (5 bases). Per the germline V gene, CDR1 is SEHNR and CDR2 is FQNEAQ (reference sequence). The CDR3 is 14 residues long. The germline V and J ends were trimmed by 4 bases and 4 bases, with 13 bases remaining between them. In DNA form, the CDR3 reads TGTGCCAGCAGCTCGAAACAGGAATTCACTGAAGCTTTCTTT. The encoded protein is CASSSKQEFTEAFF.

This clonotype was seen only a few times. This chain uses TRBV5-6 with TRBJ2-3; D gene ambiguous. Trimming shortened V by 3 bases and J by 0 bases, and 17 bases separated the two germline ends. Germline lookup yields CDR1 SGHDT and CDR2 YYEEEE. The CDR3 is made up of 17 amino acids. CDR3 sequence reads: CASSSPLSDGSTDTQYF. The CDR3 nucleotides are TGTGCCAGCAGCTCCCCCCTCTCCGACGGAAGCACAGATACGCAGTATTTT.

V gene TRBV20-1 combines with J gene TRBJ1-5, with TRBD1 matching 12 bases. The CDR3 is 18 residues long. Germline CDR1 reads DFQATT; CDR2 reads SNEGSKA (reference sequence). J gave up 2 bases and V 3 bases, and 11 bases lay outside the gene matches. The CDR3 spells CSARGPGQGARGNQPQHF. The CDR3 bases are TGCAGTGCTAGGGGCCCGGGACAGGGGGCGCGGGGCAATCAGCCCCAGCATTTT.